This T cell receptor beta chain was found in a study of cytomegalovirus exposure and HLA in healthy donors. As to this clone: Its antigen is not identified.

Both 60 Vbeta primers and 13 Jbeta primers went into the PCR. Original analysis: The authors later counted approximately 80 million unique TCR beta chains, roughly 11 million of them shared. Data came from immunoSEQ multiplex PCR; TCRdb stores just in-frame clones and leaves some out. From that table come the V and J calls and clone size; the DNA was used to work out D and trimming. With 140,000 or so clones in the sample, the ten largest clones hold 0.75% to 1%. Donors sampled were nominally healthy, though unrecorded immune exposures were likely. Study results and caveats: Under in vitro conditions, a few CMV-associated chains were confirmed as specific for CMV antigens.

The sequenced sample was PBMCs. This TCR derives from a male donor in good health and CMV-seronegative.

The CDR3 spells CATWGGTGGTEREKLFF. The DNA of the CDR3 is TGTGCCACCTGGGGAGGGACAGGGGGCACGGAGAGGGAAAAACTGTTTTTT. V usage is TRBV15 and J usage is TRBJ1-4; 12 nucleotides match TRBD1. The CDR3 has 17 residues. Germline loops: CDR1 LNHNV, CDR2 YYDKDF (reference sequence). The trim removed 8 bases at V and 8 bases at J, leaving 15 bases unmatched.